This TCR beta chain was sequenced during a study of beta chain features in type 1 diabetes. Comment on this clone: The antigen is not known.

Looked up from germline, CDR1 is SGHRS and CDR2 is YFSETQ. Trimming removed 0 bases from V and 4 bases from J, with 4 bases in between. The CDR3 contains 12 residues. The investigators reverse transcribed all of the isolated RNA, so they sequenced expressed TCRB transcripts. For naive, central memory and regulatory T cell samples, reads averaged around 3.8 million. TCRdb's table, derived via immunoSEQ multiplex PCR, lists solely in-frame clones and lacks some. Here the sample spans about 650,000 clones, 9.5% to 15% being singletons. Study findings and constraints: Researchers reported that naive, central memory and Treg TCRB repertoires appeared more similar in patients than in healthy donors. There was a moderate but significant shortening of TCRB CDR3s in all four CD4+ subsets of Type 1 diabetes patients.

This sequence joins TRBV5-1 and TRBJ1-2; D is uncertain. Material for sequencing was naive CD4+ T cells from blood. The sequence was collected from a man younger than 40 with type 1 diabetes. The CDR3 here is CASSLAGYGYTF. The CDR3 DNA is TGCGCCAGCAGCTTGGCAGGCTATGGCTACACCTTC.